This T cell receptor (beta chain) was obtained from a study of tissue T cells after allogeneic stem cell transplantation. Study observations and caveats: Shared clones across patients were few; motif clustering revealed tissue-specific shared signatures. Anatomically similar tissues had similar TCR repertoires within each patient.

Notes on this clone: Its antigen remains unknown. Genes and germline are mouse. The CDR3 is cut off 1 residue early in the read; its end comes from the germline J gene.

Time point defined: mouse harvest day 14 after allogeneic transplant. Each mouse received 10^7 T-cell-depleted marrow cells plus 10^6 splenic CD5+ T cells by tail vein. This CDR3 spans 12 amino acids. Germline CDR1 is KGHPV and CDR2 is FQNQEV (reference sequence). Deletions cut 3 bases from V and 9 bases from J, with 12 bases between. Generated by immunoSEQ multiplex PCR, the TCRdb table keeps only in-frame clones and is missing some. Of roughly 1,800 clones detected, over 45% appear once; the ten largest clones hold 23%. The chain carries TRBV26 and TRBJ2-7; tentative D call: TRBD1 (5 bases). The TCR comes from a female BALB/c mouse given C57BL/6 T cells with graft-versus-host disease after an allogeneic hematopoietic cell transplant. Source material: lymph node tissue. The CDR3 DNA, read in part, is TGTGCCAGCAGTCTCCGGCAGGGTAGACAGTAC. Encoded protein: CASSLRQGRQY. The full CDR3 protein is CASSLRQGRQYF.